Below, 28 T cell receptor beta chains from the same sample are listed, as sequenced in a study of cytomegalovirus exposure and HLA in healthy donors (dated by TCRdb to about 2017). The library was obtained by the immunoSEQ multiplex PCR assay. The multiplex PCR relied on a mix of 60 forward primers for TCR Vbeta segments and 13 reverse primers for TCR Jbeta segments. TCRdb took this table from immuneACCESS and kept in-frame rearrangements with V and J called. Such tables lack part of the clones; where checked against another copy, unresolved V genes explain under half of the gap, and the rest is unexplained. The table of this sample itemizes around 200,000 clones. Around 0.79% of the sample comes from the top ten. Specimen: PBMCs. The source is a woman under 30 in good health and CMV-seropositive.

This chain uses TRBV5-5 with TRBJ2-3, with 11 bases identical to TRBD2. Germline CDR1 is SGHKS and CDR2 is YYEKEE (reference sequence). The CDR3 runs to 15 residues. V was clipped by 4 bases and J by 4 bases; unmatched bases: 5. The CDR3 loop reads CASSLGTSGSDTQYF. The CDR3 DNA follows: TGTGCCAGCAGCCTAGGGACTAGCGGATCAGATACGCAGTATTTT.

The rearrangement links TRBV7-6 to TRBJ1-1, with TRBD1 as a possible D gene (5 bases). V was trimmed by 6 bases and J by 5 bases, leaving 19 bases between them. The germline V gene encodes CDR1 SGHVS and CDR2 FNYEAQ. The CDR3 has 15 residues. CDR3 in amino acids: CASSSLASGGTEAFF. CDR3 bases: TGTGCCAGCAGTTCTCTAGCTTCGGGGGGGACTGAAGCTTTCTTT. Using reference TRBV7-6 and TRBJ1-1 for the parts outside the CDR3, the full variable domain is GAGVSQSPRYKVTKRGQDVALRCDPISGHVSLYWYRQALGQGPEFLTYFNYEAQQDKSGLPNDRFSAERPEGSISTLTIQRTEQRDSAMYRCASSSLASGGTEAFFGQGTRLTVV.

The V call is TRBV7-2, the J call TRBJ2-3; the match to TRBD2 covers 12 bases. The CDR3 extends over 16 amino acids. The V and J ends lost 4 bases and 3 bases, in that order; junction bases with no gene match: 5. The germline V gene encodes CDR1 SGHTA and CDR2 FQGNSA. CDR3: CASSSRLAGATDTQYF. CDR3 DNA sequence: TGTGCCAGCAGCTCACGACTAGCGGGAGCGACAGATACGCAGTATTTT.

V is TRBV7-2 and J is TRBJ2-5, with 9 bases fitting TRBD2. The CDR3 loop spans 15 amino acids. V shed 1 base, J shed 5 bases, and the junction held 5 bases outside the gene matches. Germline V gene lookup returns CDR1 SGHTA and CDR2 FQGNSA. Here the CDR3 reads CASSLDGGGAETQYF. The CDR3 DNA follows: TGTGCCAGCAGCTTAGACGGCGGGGGGGCGGAGACCCAGTACTTC. Looking up the rest from reference TRBV7-2 and TRBJ2-5 gives the full variable domain: GAGVSQSPSNKVTEKGKDVELRCDPISGHTALYWYRQSLGQGLEFLIYFQGNSAPDKSGLPSDRFSAERTGGSVSTLTIQRTQQEDSAVYLCASSLDGGGAETQYFGPGTRLLVL.

This chain links TRBV29-1 with TRBJ1-3; 9 positions agree with TRBD1. The junction had 4 bases not matched to a gene; V was cut back by 5 bases and J by 2 bases. The CDR3 is made up of 14 amino acids. Per germline, CDR1 SQVTM and CDR2 ANQGSEA. The CDR3 sequence is CSVTRDRAGNTIYF. As DNA, the CDR3 is TGCAGCGTTACCCGGGACAGGGCTGGAAACACCATATATTTT. Full variable domain (remainder filled in from reference TRBV29-1 and TRBJ1-3): SAVISQKPSRDICQRGTSLTIQCQVDSQVTMMFWYRQQPGQSLTLIATANQGSEATYESGFVIDKFPISRPNLTFSTLTVSNMSPEDSSIYLCSVTRDRAGNTIYFGEGSWLTVV.

The chain recombines TRBV11-2 with TRBJ2-1; 11 bases are shared with TRBD2. This CDR3 region has 18 residues. Losses at the gene ends were 2 bases for V and 8 bases for J; bases not matched to a gene: 14. Germline V CDR1 and CDR2: SGHAT, FQNNGV. In DNA, the CDR3 is TGTGCCAGCAGCTTACTTAGTAGCGGGGGGGCCCGGTTTGATGAGCAGTTCTTC. This gives the protein CASSLLSSGGARFDEQFF.

Points on this clone: One end of the junction fails to match germline, which may point to a read error. This specimen includes other DNA sequences encoding the same CDR3. This chain connects TRBV5-4 to TRBJ1-2, with D possibly TRBD1 on 6 matching bases. CDR1 is SGHNT, CDR2 YYREEE, per germline (reference sequence). This CDR3 contains 14 residues. CDR3 coding DNA: TGTGCCAGCAGCTTGGATCAGGGGAACTATGGCTACACCTTT. As protein: CASSLDQGNYGYTF.

The chain combines TRBV5-1 with TRBJ2-7, with D maybe TRBD2 (5 bases). CDR1 is SGHRS, CDR2 YFSETQ, per germline. Trimming took 0 bases from V and 5 from J, leaving 9 bases between them. The CDR3 loop spans 13 amino acids. CDR3 protein: CASSLVGENEQYF. The CDR3 nucleotides read TGCGCCAGCAGCTTGGTCGGGGAAAACGAGCAGTACTTC.

The rearrangement joins TRBV27 to TRBJ2-1; unclear D gene. The CDR3 has 11 residues. The germline V gene encodes CDR1 MNHEY and CDR2 SMNVEV (reference sequence). Trimming removed 8 bases at V and 7 bases at J, with 9 bases between. CDR3 amino acids: CASRSGNEQFF. Written as DNA, the CDR3 is TGTGCCAGCCGATCAGGAAATGAGCAGTTCTTC.

The chain uses TRBV18 and TRBJ2-1; D remains ambiguous. V lost 3 bases to trimming and J lost 8 bases, with 17 bases between them. This CDR3 contains 15 residues. The germline CDR1 and CDR2 sequences are KGHSH and LQKENI. The CDR3 region has the DNA TGTGCCAGCTCACCTATGAGCGACTCGAAGGATGAGCAGTTCTTC. It encodes CASSPMSDSKDEQFF. The whole variable domain, filled in from reference TRBV18 and TRBJ2-1, reads NAGVMQNPRHLVRRRGQEARLRCSPMKGHSHVYWYRQLPEEGLKFMVYLQKENIIDESGMPKERFSAEFPKEGPSILRIQQVVRGDSAAYFCASSPMSDSKDEQFFGPGTRLTVL.

The chain uses TRBV10-3 and TRBJ2-7; TRBD2 aligns across 11 bases. The germline V gene has CDR1 ENHRY and CDR2 SYGVKD. V lost 0 bases and J lost 5; bases outside the gene matches: 6. This CDR3 is 16 amino acids long. The CDR3 DNA reads TGTGCCATCAGTGAGTCTTTAGCGGGAGGGTTCGACGAGCAGTACTTC. Translating gives CAISESLAGGFDEQYF.

The chain couples TRBV27 to TRBJ1-3; 11 nucleotides align to TRBD1. This CDR3 is 17 amino acids long. The V gene end was trimmed by 5 bases and the J gene end by 1 base; junction bases not matched to a gene: 7. Germline V gene sequence: CDR1 MNHEY, CDR2 SMNVEV (reference sequence). For the CDR3, the DNA is TGTGCCAGCAGTCCCGGGACAGGGGGGAGGTCTGGAAACACCATATATTTT. Translated, it gives CASSPGTGGRSGNTIYF.

Concerning this clone: The same CDR3 also results from other DNA sequences found in this sample. The V and J genes are TRBV18 and TRBJ1-1, with 9 bases that match TRBD1. Germline V gives CDR1 KGHSH, CDR2 LQKENI. This CDR3 has 18 residues. The ends lost 5 bases at V and 2 bases at J; junction bases unmatched: 15. The CDR3 DNA follows: TGTGCCAGCTCAAACACGCGGGACAGGGTTCTCACAAACACTGAAGCTTTCTTT. Amino acids: CASSNTRDRVLTNTEAFF.

The chain combines TRBV7-2 with TRBJ1-2; D is ambiguous. Germline V gene data show CDR1 as SGHTA and CDR2 as FQGNSA. The V end was cut by 5 bases, the J end by 8 bases, with 15 bases between. The CDR3 has 13 amino acids. The CDR3 DNA is TGTGCCAGCAGCCCGGGTCTTTCCCGCGGCTACACCTTC. It translates to CASSPGLSRGYTF.

The genes are TRBV4-3 and TRBJ1-1; 9 bases are shared with TRBD1. Looked up from germline, CDR1 is LGHNA and CDR2 is YSLEER. The CDR3 covers 13 residues. Losses at the gene ends were 1 base for V and 10 bases for J; bases not matched to a gene: 4. The CDR3 region has the DNA TGCGCCAGCAGCCAAGCGAACAGGGGGCGAGCTTTCTTT. Translating it yields CASSQANRGRAFF.

The rearrangement uses TRBV5-4 and TRBJ2-3; 9 nucleotides match TRBD2. V was clipped by 3 bases and J by 4 bases; unmatched bases: 3. Germline CDR1 is SGHNT and CDR2 is YYREEE (reference sequence). The CDR3 extends over 14 amino acids. CDR3 residues: CASSSIAGADTQYF. The DNA of the CDR3 is TGTGCCAGCAGCTCAATAGCGGGAGCAGATACGCAGTATTTT.

The chain's CDR3 is CASSLRYTEAFF. Here the CDR3 DNA reads TGTGCCAGCAGCCTCCGGTACACTGAAGCTTTCTTT. The genes are TRBV7-9 and TRBJ1-1, with unresolved D. The V and J ends lost 5 bases and 3 bases respectively, with 7 bases between them. CDR3 length equals 12 residues. Germline V gene lookup returns CDR1 SEHNR and CDR2 FQNEAQ (reference sequence).

V gene TRBV5-1 combines with J gene TRBJ2-3, with 7 nucleotides matching TRBD1. V lost 0 bases and J lost 0; bases outside the gene matches: 10. Germline loops: CDR1 SGHRS, CDR2 YFSETQ. The CDR3 contains 18 residues. CDR3 sequence: CASSLAVTTGSSTDTQYF. The CDR3 DNA sequence: TGCGCCAGCAGCTTGGCCGTTACGACAGGGTCAAGCACAGATACGCAGTATTTT.

The V call is TRBV7-3, the J call TRBJ1-2, with TRBD1 matching over 8 bases. The CDR3 totals 13 residues. The V segment lost 5 bases and the J segment 4 bases; nucleotides outside the gene matches: 3. Germline CDR1 reads SGHTA; CDR2 reads FQGTGA. This chain's CDR3 is CASSLTGGYGYTF. The DNA for the CDR3 is TGTGCCAGCAGCCTCACAGGGGGCTATGGCTACACCTTC.

This chain uses TRBV5-1 with TRBJ2-2, with 11 bases matching TRBD2. This CDR3 region has 17 residues. Trimming removed 0 bases from V and 3 bases from J; junction bases left unmatched: 4. Germline CDR1 is SGHRS and CDR2 is YFSETQ. In nucleotides, the CDR3 is TGCGCCAGCAGCTTGGTGGCTAGCGGGAGGTACACCGGGGAGCTGTTTTTT. This sequence encodes CASSLVASGRYTGELFF.

The J gene is TRBJ1-2, the V gene TRBV5-4; tentative D call: TRBD1 (5 bases). Deletions cut 4 bases from V and 5 bases from J, with 12 bases between. CDR3 length: 13 residues. CDR1 is SGHNT, CDR2 YYREEE, per germline (reference sequence). The CDR3 nucleotides read TGTGCCAGCAGCCAACCCGGGGGTTATGGCTACACCTTC. Residues: CASSQPGGYGYTF.

The chain joins TRBV29-1 to TRBJ1-4; 8 nucleotides align to TRBD1. Per the germline V gene, CDR1 is SQVTM and CDR2 is ANQGSEA. This CDR3 region has 14 residues. J lost 4 bases, V lost 6 bases, and 7 bases had no gene match. This CDR3 is CSVLTGAGNEKLFF. CDR3 nucleotide sequence: TGCAGCGTCTTGACAGGGGCGGGTAATGAAAAACTGTTTTTT.

The chain joins TRBV7-2 to TRBJ2-5; D is possibly TRBD2 (5 bases). The DNA end is more similar to TRBJ2-7, so the J call may be wrong. Germline V gene data show CDR1 as SGHTA and CDR2 as FQGNSA. This CDR3 contains 13 residues. Written as DNA, the CDR3 is TGTGCCAGCAGCTTAACCCGGGACTACGAGCAGTACTTC. Encoded protein: CASSLTRDYEQYF.

This sequence joins TRBV5-4 and TRBJ1-3, with TRBD1 as a possible D gene (6 bases). V dropped 3 bases and J dropped 4 bases, with 14 bases sitting between them. Germline CDR1 and CDR2: SGHNT and YYREEE (reference sequence). The CDR3 spans 15 residues. The CDR3 DNA reads as TGTGCCAGCAGCTCCCCGGGGGGGGCGGGAAACACCATATATTTT. Translating it yields CASSSPGGAGNTIYF.

This chain uses TRBV30 with TRBJ1-1, with a weak D call TRBD1 (5 bases). CDR1 is GTSNPN, CDR2 SVGIG, per germline (reference sequence). V was cut by 0 bases and J by 4 bases, with 12 bases left in between. The CDR3 is made up of 14 amino acids. The CDR3 reads CAWSVSGGSTEAFF. The CDR3 nucleotides read TGTGCCTGGAGTGTCTCCGGGGGGAGCACTGAAGCTTTCTTT.

The gene calls are TRBV15 and TRBJ1-4; tentative D call: TRBD1 (6 bases). V was pared by 1 base and J by 0 bases, with 15 bases between. CDR1 and CDR2 from the germline V gene are LNHNV and YYDKDF (reference sequence). The CDR3 is 18 residues long. The CDR3 DNA sequence: TGTGCCACCAGCAGAGTTCCGGACAGTACCACAACTAATGAAAAACTGTTTTTT. It translates to CATSRVPDSTTTNEKLFF.

The rearrangement uses TRBV11-2 and TRBJ2-1; 9 bases are a match to TRBD2. Germline lookup yields CDR1 SGHAT and CDR2 FQNNGV. The CDR3 contains 15 residues. After removal of 1 base from V and 8 bases from J, the junction contained 6 bases not matched to a gene. The DNA for the CDR3 is TGTGCCAGCAGCTTAGGTGGTAGCGGGAGCGATGAGCAGTTCTTC. Translated, it gives CASSLGGSGSDEQFF. Supplemented by reference TRBV11-2 and TRBJ2-1, the full variable domain reads EAGVAQSPRYKIIEKRQSVAFWCNPISGHATLYWYQQILGQGPKLLIQFQNNGVVDDSQLPKDRFSAERLKGVDSTLKIQPAKLEDSAVYLCASSLGGSGSDEQFFGPGTRLTVL.

The chain uses TRBV7-9 and TRBJ1-1, with 7 nucleotides matching TRBD1. CDR3 length: 17 amino acids. After removal of 4 bases from V and 4 bases from J, the junction contained 15 bases not matched to a gene. The germline gives CDR1 SEHNR, CDR2 FQNEAQ (reference sequence). The chain's CDR3 is CASSSLEEGARGTEAFF. CDR3 bases: TGTGCCAGCAGCTCACTGGAGGAGGGGGCGCGGGGCACTGAAGCTTTCTTT.